This TCR beta chain stems from a study of identical twins. Whole-study findings and limits: Fewer insertions marked abundant cord blood beta clonotypes; young adult naive trended weakly, memory not at all.

This CDR3 comprises 14 residues. The germline V gene has CDR1 MNHEY and CDR2 SMNVEV (reference sequence). Trimming took 3 bases from V and 7 from J; bases not matched to a gene: 7. This clonotype was counted a few times. Its antigen remains unidentified. Each cDNA held unique molecular identifiers, and template switching gave it a universal primer site. TCRdb passed the 5' RACE reads through MiXCR, listing each CDR3 protein once. The sample has more than 1.5 million distinct CDR3 sequences; roughly a third are singletons. The J gene is TRBJ1-2, the V gene TRBV27; 8 bases align to TRBD1. The specimen was cord blood. The source is a newborn girl in good health. The CDR3 protein is CASSFSVGTGGYTF. In nucleotides, the CDR3 is TGTGCCAGCAGTTTTAGTGTCGGGACAGGTGGCTACACCTTC.